This TCR beta chain was recorded in a study of persistence of HIV-infected CD4 T cells. This CDR3 comprises 13 residues. V was clipped by 3 bases and J by 8 bases, with 14 bases between them. The germline gives CDR1 DFQATT, CDR2 SNEGSKA (reference sequence). The immunoSEQ assay was version 4, run in survey mode. Measured with immunoSEQ multiplex PCR; TCRdb has only the in-frame clones, and not every one. This sample has thousands of clones, with approximately 77% found just once. Overlapping HIV-1 Gag 15-mer peptides at 0.85 to 1 ug per peptide per mL were used. CD4+ T cells upregulating both CD40 ligand and CD69 were sorted as responding cells. Donors had CD4+ T cell counts above 400 cells/uL and were CMV-seropositive. Study-wide findings and caveats: CMV- and Gag-responding cells had lower TCRbeta richness than CD3/CD28-responding cells. Antigen-responding cells were enriched for degenerate expanded CDR3beta sequences.

About this clone itself: Its antigen is not identified.

The rearrangement joins TRBV20-1 to TRBJ2-1; possible D gene TRBD2, 6 bases. The sequence was collected from an adult woman with HIV who was CMV-seropositive. The material sequenced was CD4+ T cells sorted from PBMCs after approximately 19-hour stimulation, taken from a patient who received antiretroviral therapy. CDR3 sequence reads: CSASSGSLYEQFF. In DNA, the CDR3 is TGCAGTGCTAGTTCCGGGAGTTTGTATGAGCAGTTCTTC.